This TCR beta chain stems from a study of T-cell memory formation after mild COVID-19. Study context: Largely donor-specific sequence clusters came from two donors. Study findings and constraints: Contracting CD8+ clones were enriched in EMRA, CD4+ mainly in CM and EM.

This clonotype occurred many times. Its matching antigen is unknown. TCRdb reprocessed the 5' RACE reads via MiXCR and lists one record per CDR3 protein. The sample records approximately 210,000 distinct CDR3 sequences, about 10% being singletons. Input material: PBMCs or a T cell subset sorted from them (not recorded which). The receptor comes from a young man who had mild COVID-19 (a few samples of this study predate the infection). Cell type and time point are not known.

CDR3 loop: CASSLDGGHSGANVLTF. DNA of the CDR3: TGCGCCAGCAGCTTGGATGGGGGCCACTCTGGGGCCAACGTCCTGACTTTC. The V gene is TRBV5-1, the J gene TRBJ2-6, with D maybe TRBD1 (6 bases). Germline CDR1 is SGHRS and CDR2 is YFSETQ. The V and J ends lost 0 bases and 0 bases respectively, with 10 bases between them. The CDR3 is 17 residues long.